Shown below are 5 T cell receptor beta chains from a single sample sequenced in a study of T cell repertoires in ileal Crohn's disease. The sample's time point: neoterminal ileum biopsy at postoperative endoscopy, about 6 months after surgery. This table comes from immunoSEQ multiplex PCR, and its TCRdb copy is limited to in-frame clones, with some not included. Of tens of thousands of clones in the sample, less than 90% are singletons; the top ten hold approximately 2%. Sequenced sample: ileal tissue. Receptors originate from an adult with Crohn's disease.

This chain connects TRBV18 to TRBJ1-5; 9 bases are a match to TRBD1. The length of the CDR3 is 16 residues. The V gene's germline CDR1 is KGHSH and CDR2 LQKENI. Trimming cost V 3 bases and J 6 bases; bases outside gene matches: 9. This chain's CDR3 is CASSPQQGAAIQPQHF. In DNA form, the CDR3 reads TGTGCCAGCTCACCTCAACAGGGGGCGGCAATTCAGCCCCAGCATTTT.

The chain couples TRBV2 to TRBJ2-7, with 9 bases that match TRBD1. The ends lost 6 bases at V and 4 bases at J; junction bases unmatched: 7. Germline CDR1 is SNHLY and CDR2 is FYNNEI. The CDR3 is made up of 14 amino acids. Here the CDR3 reads CASSVTGGEYEQYF. The CDR3 nucleotides read TGTGCCAGCAGCGTGACAGGGGGAGAGTACGAGCAGTACTTC.

This clone was observed once. The rearrangement uses TRBV11-3 and TRBJ2-3; weak D call: TRBD2 (6 bases). Trimming pared 3 bases from V and 8 bases from J, leaving 12 bases between. The CDR3 is made up of 13 amino acids. CDR1 SGHNT and CDR2 YENEEA come from the germline V gene. CDR3 residues: CASSLRERSTQYF. In DNA, the CDR3 is TGTGCCAGCAGCTTGCGGGAAAGGTCTACGCAGTATTTT.

This clone was seen a single time. The DNA of the CDR3 is TGTGCCAGCAGCTTGGAGGGGTACTATGGCTACACCTTC. Its translation: CASSLEGYYGYTF. The gene calls are TRBV5-4 and TRBJ1-2; D is perhaps TRBD1 (5 bases). Germline V gene sequence: CDR1 SGHNT, CDR2 YYREEE (reference sequence). The CDR3 has 13 residues. V shed 0 bases and J shed 3 bases, with 6 bases lying between them.

This chain connects TRBV6-5 to TRBJ1-1; D is possibly TRBD1 (5 bases). Trimming removed 2 bases at V and 0 bases at J, with 7 bases between. Germline V CDR1 and CDR2: MNHEY, SVGAGI. There are 14 residues in the CDR3. DNA of the CDR3: TGTGCCAGCAGTTACGGGGCGTTGAACACTGAAGCTTTCTTT. The encoded protein is CASSYGALNTEAFF.